This T cell receptor (beta chain) was identified in a study of control samples from healthy donors and cancer patients. This CDR3 is built from 14 residues. With 6 bases removed from V and 7 bases from J, the gap between germline ends came to 18 bases. CDR1 is MDHEN, CDR2 SYDVKM, per germline. This clone was seen once. Profiling relied on immunoSEQ multiplex PCR, and the TCRdb table lists in-frame clones only, not all of them. The repertoire holds 99,000 or so clones, with approximately 82% as singletons. What was sequenced was blood. The chain employs TRBV28 and TRBJ1-1; D ambiguous. The TCR originated in a man between 60 and 75 years old in good health. DNA of the CDR3: TGTGCCAGCAGCGAGATCTCCTATATCCTTGAAGCTTTCTTT. Its protein product is CASSEISYILEAFF.